The rows below give T cell receptor beta chains drawn from one sample of a study of long-term antiretroviral therapy in people with HIV. Only in-frame clones appear in the TCRdb table, and some are missing; sequencing was by immunoSEQ multiplex PCR. This sample has about 29,000 clones; around 89% occur once, and the top ten carry roughly 9%. Specimen: unsorted PBMCs, collected 3.2 years before starting antiretroviral therapy. Receptors originate from a man aged 50 to 60 with HIV. The CDR3 runs from the conserved cysteine through the conserved F or W. Each record gives: V gene, clone size, J gene, D gene, CDR3 DNA, CDR3 protein. The D gene is left open where the match is weak. Clone sizes are given selectively: once, few, many, or a class where the clone is expanded.

V: TRBV5-1
size: -
J: TRBJ2-5
D: -
DNA: TGCGCCAGCAGCTTGGCAGGGAAAGAGACCCAGTACTTC
CDR3: CASSLAGKETQYF

V: TRBV5-1
size: -
J: TRBJ2-2
D: TRBD2
DNA: TGCGCCAGCAGCAGTGGACTAGCGGGAGGCCTGACCGGGGAGCTGTTTTTT
CDR3: CASSSGLAGGLTGELFF

V: TRBV9
size: once
J: TRBJ1-4
D: TRBD1
DNA: TGTGCCAGCAGCGCGGGACAGGCGATTAATGAAAAACTGTTTTTT
CDR3: CASSAGQAINEKLFF

V: TRBV9
size: -
J: TRBJ2-3
D: -
DNA: TGTGCCAGCAGCGTAGAGCAGGGACCAGATACGCAGTATTTT
CDR3: CASSVEQGPDTQYF

V: TRBV9
size: -
J: TRBJ2-3
D: TRBD2
DNA: TGTGCCAGCAGCGTAGTAGCGGGTGGAGCAGATACGCAGTATTTT
CDR3: CASSVVAGGADTQYF

V: TRBV4-3
size: -
J: TRBJ1-2
D: TRBD1
DNA: TGCGCCAGCAGCCAAGGGGGGACAGGCACTTATGGCTACACCTTC
CDR3: CASSQGGTGTYGYTF

V: TRBV9
size: few
J: TRBJ1-6
D: -
DNA: TGTGCCAGCAGCGTAGGGGGACATAATAATTCACCCCTCCACTTT
CDR3: CASSVGGHNNSPLHF

V: TRBV6-5
size: -
J: TRBJ1-6
D: -
DNA: TGTGCCAGCAGTTACGGGGGGGAGAATTCACCCCTCCACTTT
CDR3: CASSYGGENSPLHF

V: TRBV7-2
size: once
J: TRBJ2-7
D: TRBD2
DNA: TGTGCCAGCAGCTTAAGGGATAGCGGGGGGGATTACTACGAGCAGTACTTC
CDR3: CASSLRDSGGDYYEQYF

V: TRBV7-9
size: -
J: TRBJ1-5
D: -
DNA: TGTGCCAGCGGAGCCGGGAATCAGCCCCAGCATTTT
CDR3: CASGAGNQPQHF

V: TRBV13
size: -
J: TRBJ2-3
D: TRBD1
DNA: TGTGCCAGCAGCCTGGGACAGGGGTACACAGATACGCAGTATTTT
CDR3: CASSLGQGYTDTQYF

V: TRBV5-6
size: -
J: TRBJ1-2
D: -
DNA: TGTGCCAGCAGCCCTGGACAGTTGTCTTATGGCTACACCTTC
CDR3: CASSPGQLSYGYTF

V: TRBV5-1
size: -
J: TRBJ1-3
D: TRBD1
DNA: TGCGCCAGCAGCCGGGACAGGGGTCAAGAAAACACCATATATTTT
CDR3: CASSRDRGQENTIYF

V: TRBV13
size: medium-sized
J: TRBJ1-2
D: -
DNA: TGTGCCAGCAGCTTAGTGGGAGCAGGGTCCGTTAACTATGGCTACACCTTC
CDR3: CASSLVGAGSVNYGYTF

V: TRBV28
size: -
J: TRBJ1-2
D: -
DNA: TGTGCCAGCAGCAACACGGCAGATTCGTTCTACTATGGCTACACCTTC
CDR3: CASSNTADSFYYGYTF

V: TRBV6-5
size: -
J: TRBJ2-7
D: TRBD2
DNA: TGTGCCAGCAGCCCCGGACTAGCCTACTTCCACGAGCAGTACTTC
CDR3: CASSPGLAYFHEQYF

V: TRBV14
size: -
J: TRBJ2-1
D: -
DNA: TGTGCCAGCAGCCCCCTCGGGCAGGGGAACAATGAGCAGTTCTTC
CDR3: CASSPLGQGNNEQFF

V: TRBV5-4
size: few
J: TRBJ1-6
D: TRBD1
DNA: TGTGCCAGCAGCTTGGGGGGGACAGGGAGTTCACCCCTCCACTTT
CDR3: CASSLGGTGSSPLHF

V: TRBV9
size: -
J: TRBJ2-5
D: -
DNA: TGTGCCAGCAGCGTAGACAAAGAGACCCAGTACTTC
CDR3: CASSVDKETQYF

V: TRBV18
size: once
J: TRBJ1-1
D: TRBD1
DNA: TGTGCCAGCTCGCAGCCGGGACAGGGGAGAGGCACTGAAGCTTTCTTT
CDR3: CASSQPGQGRGTEAFF

V: TRBV28
size: -
J: TRBJ1-2
D: -
DNA: TGTGCCAGCACCGGAAAGGCAGGCTATGGCTACACCTTC
CDR3: CASTGKAGYGYTF

V: TRBV5-6
size: -
J: TRBJ1-1
D: -
DNA: TGTGCCAGCAGCTTGGGACCCCGAAGCTTGAACACTGAAGCTTTCTTT
CDR3: CASSLGPRSLNTEAFF

V: TRBV4-1
size: -
J: TRBJ2-1
D: TRBD2
DNA: TGCGCCAGCAGCCAGTATGGGGGGGAAAGTGAGCAGTTCTTC
CDR3: CASSQYGGESEQFF

V: TRBV7-2
size: -
J: TRBJ1-4
D: -
DNA: TGTGCCAGCAGCCCCCGGAGGGTGGAGGAAAAACTGTTTTTT
CDR3: CASSPRRVEEKLFF

V: TRBV4-1
size: -
J: TRBJ1-4
D: -
DNA: TGCGCCAGCAGCCAAGAACGGCAGAGAACGGAAACTAATGAAAAACTGTTTTTT
CDR3: CASSQERQRTETNEKLFF

V: TRBV9
size: -
J: TRBJ2-2
D: TRBD1
DNA: TGTGCCAGCAGCGTAGATACAGGGGGGAACACCGGGGAGCTGTTTTTT
CDR3: CASSVDTGGNTGELFF

V: TRBV27
size: -
J: TRBJ2-5
D: -
DNA: TGTGCCAGCAGGGTTGGCGGGATCGGGGAAGAGACCCAGTACTTC
CDR3: CASRVGGIGEETQYF

V: TRBV29-1
size: once
J: TRBJ1-1
D: TRBD1
DNA: TGCAGCGTCGCGGGACAGGGGGCTCTGAACACTGAAGCTTTCTTT
CDR3: CSVAGQGALNTEAFF

V: TRBV6-5
size: once
J: TRBJ2-3
D: -
DNA: TGTGCCAGCAGTTACTCTTCAGATACGCAGTATTTT
CDR3: CASSYSSDTQYF

V: TRBV4-1
size: once
J: TRBJ1-2
D: TRBD1
DNA: TGCGCCAGCAGCCAAGGGACAGGGCAATACTATGGCTACACCTTC
CDR3: CASSQGTGQYYGYTF

V: TRBV30
size: -
J: TRBJ1-2
D: -
DNA: TGTGCCTGGAGTCCCTGGGTGGGGAGGCTGAACTATGGCTACACCTTC
CDR3: CAWSPWVGRLNYGYTF

V: TRBV7-2
size: -
J: TRBJ2-5
D: -
DNA: TGTGCCAGCAGCTTAGGTCGGAGGGAGACCCAGTACTTC
CDR3: CASSLGRRETQYF

V: TRBV15
size: once
J: TRBJ1-1
D: -
DNA: TGTGCCACTCAAGACAGGCTGGGGACTGAAGCTTTCTTT
CDR3: CATQDRLGTEAFF

V: TRBV19
size: -
J: TRBJ1-5
D: -
DNA: TGTGCCAGTAGTATTCATTGGAATCAGCCCCAGCATTTT
CDR3: CASSIHWNQPQHF

V: TRBV11-2
size: -
J: TRBJ2-3
D: -
DNA: TGTGCCAGCAGCCCGCCCGGCTCGGGGGATACGCAGTATTTT
CDR3: CASSPPGSGDTQYF

V: TRBV18
size: once
J: TRBJ2-2
D: TRBD2
DNA: TGTGCCAGCTCACCATCTCTAGCGGGTCCGACCGGGGAGCTGTTTTTT
CDR3: CASSPSLAGPTGELFF

V: TRBV10-1
size: -
J: TRBJ2-3
D: -
DNA: TGCGCCAGCAGCACAGGGTTAGCGGGCACAGATACGCAGTATTTT
CDR3: CASSTGLAGTDTQYF

V: TRBV5-1
size: -
J: TRBJ2-7
D: TRBD2
DNA: TGCGCCACAAGCCCGGGGGGGGGAGGAAACGAGCAGTACTTC
CDR3: CATSPGGGGNEQYF

V: TRBV5-1
size: -
J: TRBJ1-1
D: -
DNA: TGCGCCAGCAGCTTGCCGCCCCCGAACACTGAAGCTTTCTTT
CDR3: CASSLPPPNTEAFF

V: TRBV19
size: -
J: TRBJ2-1
D: -
DNA: -
CDR3: CASSKGGFLWNEQFF

V: TRBV5-1
size: -
J: TRBJ1-2
D: TRBD1
DNA: TGCGCCAGCAGCTTGACCGGGACAGACTATGGCTACACCTTC
CDR3: CASSLTGTDYGYTF

V: TRBV6-1
size: -
J: TRBJ2-5
D: -
DNA: TGTGCCAGCAGTGAATTTAAGTCGCGGGCCCAGGAGACCCAGTACTTC
CDR3: CASSEFKSRAQETQYF